This paragraph covers one T cell receptor (beta chain) sequence. What it recognizes is unknown. Measured with immunoSEQ multiplex PCR; TCRdb has only the in-frame clones, and not every one. The table lists about 93,000 clones, about 90% of them singletons. This record comes from a study of OX40 agonist ivuxolimab in advanced cancers. Study-wide context: Patient treatment consisted of intravenous ivuxolimab administration every 2 weeks at 0.01 to 10 mg/kg.

Study outcomes and limitations: Expanded clones were, on average, more numerous among CD8+ T cells than CD4+. The study observed clonal expansion of CD4+ and CD8+ blood T cells by week 6 at 0.1 to 3.0 mg/kg. Near-lowest levels of clonal expansion characterized partial responders at 0.1-3.0 mg/kg.

The sequence was collected from an adult with an advanced solid tumor such as melanoma, head and neck, liver or kidney cancer. The specimen was CD4+ or CD8+ T cells sorted from blood, collected in a trial of the OX40 agonist ivuxolimab.

The CDR3 nucleotides read TGTGCCAGCAGTGAAAGAGAAGCAACCGGGGAGCTGTTTTTT. Translated: CASSEREATGELFF. The J gene is TRBJ2-2, the V gene TRBV6-1; unclear D gene. The CDR3 length is 14 residues. Germline V CDR1 and CDR2: MNHNS, SASEGT. Trimming stripped 2 bases from V and 5 bases from J, with 9 bases between.